These 28 T cell receptor beta chains originate from one sample sequenced in a study of T cells after somatic rescue of genetic block. Data came from immunoSEQ multiplex PCR; TCRdb stores just in-frame clones and leaves some out. The table lists 60,000 to 90,000 clones, roughly 91% of them singletons. Sequencing was performed on peripheral blood mononuclear cells (PBMCs). Every receptor here comes from a man between 25 and 39 years old.

The chain joins TRBV28 to TRBJ2-7; D might be TRBD1 (5 bases). The V and J ends lost 8 bases and 2 bases respectively, with 19 bases between them. Germline CDR1 reads MDHEN; CDR2 reads SYDVKM. The length of the CDR3 is 15 residues. The CDR3 nucleotides are TGTGCCAGCCGGCTCTTTGGCAGGGATGCCTACGAGCAGTACTTC. Its protein product is CASRLFGRDAYEQYF.

The chain employs TRBV4-2 and TRBJ2-7, with D unclear. Deletions cut 4 bases from V and 0 bases from J, with 13 bases between. Germline assignment: CDR1 LGHNA and CDR2 YNFKEQ. The CDR3 extends over 15 amino acids. The CDR3: CASSPASGNSYEQYF. For the CDR3, the DNA is TGTGCCAGCAGCCCCGCGTCGGGCAACTCCTACGAGCAGTACTTC.

The V gene is TRBV29-1, the J gene TRBJ2-3; 8 nucleotides agree with TRBD2. V trimming: 2 bases; J trimming: 4 bases; junction bases outside the gene matches: 8. The CDR3 runs to 15 residues. Germline loops: CDR1 SQVTM, CDR2 ANQGSEA. DNA of the CDR3: TGCAGCGTTGAAAGGCTAGCGGGCAAGGCAGATACGCAGTATTTT. This translates into CSVERLAGKADTQYF.

The CDR3 loop is CASSLVGTGTNTGELFF. Here the CDR3 DNA reads TGTGCCAGCAGCTTAGTCGGGACAGGGACGAACACCGGGGAGCTGTTTTTT. V is TRBV7-2 and J is TRBJ2-2, with 9 bases matching TRBD1. The germline V gene has CDR1 SGHTA and CDR2 FQGNSA. The CDR3 is 17 amino acids. Trimming removed 1 base from V and 0 bases from J; junction bases left unmatched: 3.

The V gene is TRBV10-2, the J gene TRBJ1-5, with 9 bases identical to TRBD1. The CDR3 spans 14 residues. The V gene end was trimmed by 7 bases and the J gene end by 5 bases; junction bases not matched to a gene: 6. Germline CDR1 and CDR2: WSHSY and SAAADI. The CDR3 DNA reads as TGCGCCAGCACCGCCTGGGACAGGGATCAGCCCCAGCATTTT. Its translation: CASTAWDRDQPQHF.

A single count supports this clone. The chain uses TRBV18 and TRBJ1-4; D remains ambiguous. CDR1 and CDR2 from the germline V gene are KGHSH and LQKENI. This CDR3 has 18 amino acids. V was clipped by 0 bases and J by 0 bases, with 14 bases between them. CDR3 protein: CASSPPTASVATNEKLFF. The CDR3 region has the DNA TGTGCCAGCTCACCACCTACTGCATCGGTAGCAACTAATGAAAAACTGTTTTTT. Complete variable domain (other parts from reference TRBV18 and TRBJ1-4): NAGVMQNPRHLVRRRGQEARLRCSPMKGHSHVYWYRQLPEEGLKFMVYLQKENIIDESGMPKERFSAEFPKEGPSILRIQQVVRGDSAAYFCASSPPTASVATNEKLFFGSGTQLSVL.

The V and J genes are TRBV28 and TRBJ2-6; perhaps D is TRBD1 or TRBD2 (5 bases each). The CDR3 is 17 amino acids. The V end was cut by 5 bases, the J end by 4 bases, with 18 bases between. The germline V gene has CDR1 MDHEN and CDR2 SYDVKM. The CDR3 loop is CASSRGRLSAGANVLTF. In DNA, the CDR3 is TGTGCCAGCAGTCGGGGACGGCTCTCTGCCGGGGCCAACGTCCTGACTTTC.

The CDR3 protein is CASSLAPDSYEQYF. The CDR3 DNA follows: TGCGCCAGCAGCTTGGCCCCAGACTCCTACGAGCAGTACTTC. The chain joins TRBV5-1 to TRBJ2-7; the D is unclear. This CDR3 has 14 residues. Per germline, CDR1 SGHRS and CDR2 YFSETQ. Trimming removed 0 bases from V and 0 bases from J, with 7 bases in between.

This clone was seen more than once but under ten times. J is TRBJ1-1 and V is TRBV11-2, with D hard to call. CDR1 SGHAT and CDR2 FQNNGV come from the germline V gene. Trimming shortened V by 1 base and J by 5 bases, and 8 bases separated the two germline ends. This CDR3 comprises 13 residues. CDR3 sequence (DNA): TGTGCCAGCAGCTTAGGGCGGGTAACTGAAGCTTTCTTT. Its protein product is CASSLGRVTEAFF.

This clone was observed a few times. The rearrangement joins TRBV27 to TRBJ1-5; tentatively, D is TRBD1 (5 bases). The CDR3 loop spans 13 amino acids. CDR1 is MNHEY and CDR2 is SMNVEV in the germline V gene (reference sequence). Deletions cut 5 bases from V and 5 bases from J, with 10 bases between. CDR3 in DNA: TGTGCCAGCAGTATCAGGGTGGATCAGCCCCAGCATTTT. This translates into CASSIRVDQPQHF.

DNA of the CDR3: TGTGCCAGTTTGCCCAGCGCTGATAGCAATCAGCCCCAGCATTTT. Its translation is CASLPSADSNQPQHF. The chain joins TRBV6-1 to TRBJ1-5; D is unresolved. The CDR3 runs 15 residues. Trimming took off 9 bases at V and 0 bases at J, with 15 bases between the two ends. CDR1 and CDR2 from the germline V gene are MNHNS and SASEGT.

The chain uses TRBV10-3 and TRBJ1-1, with a weak D call TRBD1 (6 bases). The CDR3 runs 16 residues. CDR1 and CDR2 from the germline V gene are ENHRY and SYGVKD. The V end lost 0 bases, the J end lost 1 base, and 12 bases lay between the germline ends. In nucleotides, the CDR3 is TGTGCCATCAGTGAGTCGAAGGGGGGCCGGAACACTGAAGCTTTCTTT. Its protein product is CAISESKGGRNTEAFF.

This clone came up a few times. The gene calls are TRBV2 and TRBJ2-7, with D unclear. The V end lost 8 bases, the J end lost 2 bases, and 10 bases lay between the germline ends. There are 12 residues in the CDR3. Germline CDR1 and CDR2: SNHLY and FYNNEI. DNA of the CDR3: TGTGCCAGCGGCCAGATACCCTACGAGCAGTACTTC. This encodes CASGQIPYEQYF.

The chain combines TRBV9 with TRBJ1-1; 7 nucleotides agree with TRBD1. Trimming cost V 3 bases and J 1 base; bases outside gene matches: 3. The germline gives CDR1 SGDLS, CDR2 YYNGEE. This CDR3 has 14 residues. CDR3 DNA: TGTGCCAGCAGCGCTAGACAGGGGAACACTGAAGCTTTCTTT. This codes for CASSARQGNTEAFF.

The V gene is TRBV29-1, the J gene TRBJ1-4, with D possibly matching TRBD1 (6 bases). V dropped 4 bases and J dropped 7 bases, with 10 bases sitting between them. The CDR3 runs 12 residues. Germline V gene data show CDR1 as SQVTM and CDR2 as ANQGSEA. The CDR3 sequence: CSVAGEGEKLFF. In nucleotides, the CDR3 is TGCAGCGTTGCAGGGGAGGGTGAAAAACTGTTTTTT.

The rearrangement joins TRBV5-1 to TRBJ2-7, with 7 bases identical to TRBD1. V lost 0 bases, J lost 7 bases, and 4 bases stayed unmatched. This CDR3 region has 13 residues. Germline loops: CDR1 SGHRS, CDR2 YFSETQ. DNA for the CDR3: TGCGCCAGCAGCTTGGTACAGGGGTGGGAGCAGTACTTC. Amino acids: CASSLVQGWEQYF.

The chain employs TRBV7-9 and TRBJ2-2; no definite D call. Trimming took 5 bases from V and 0 from J, leaving 4 bases between them. Germline V gives CDR1 SEHNR, CDR2 FQNEAQ (reference sequence). CDR3 length equals 13 residues. The CDR3 loop reads CASSVTNTGELFF. The CDR3 DNA sequence: TGTGCCAGCAGCGTCACGAACACCGGGGAGCTGTTTTTT.

CDR3 coding DNA: TGTGCCAGCAGCTCCGGGACAGGCCACTATGGCTACACCTTC. As protein: CASSSGTGHYGYTF. V gene TRBV7-8 combines with J gene TRBJ1-2, with TRBD1 matching over 8 bases. J gave up 3 bases and V 4 bases, and 4 bases lay outside the gene matches. The V gene's germline CDR1 is SGHVS and CDR2 FQNEAQ. The CDR3 is 14 amino acids.

The chain is built from TRBV11-1 and TRBJ2-7; the D gene is possibly TRBD2 (6 bases). V was cut by 4 bases and J by 2 bases, with 15 bases left in between. Germline V gene data show CDR1 as SGHAT and CDR2 as FQDESV (reference sequence). The CDR3 extends over 15 amino acids. The CDR3 DNA reads as TGTGCCAGCAGCTCAATCCGGGACTCAACCTACGAGCAGTACTTC. Residues: CASSSIRDSTYEQYF.

The chain joins TRBV28 to TRBJ2-3, with 10 bases identical to TRBD1. J was trimmed by 9 bases and V by 5 bases; bases with no gene match: 5. Germline V gives CDR1 MDHEN, CDR2 SYDVKM. CDR3 length: 13 amino acids. For the CDR3, the DNA is TGTGCCAGCAGTATAAGACAGGGGGCCACGCAGTATTTT. Amino acid sequence: CASSIRQGATQYF.

In this sample, this clone turned up a few times. J is TRBJ1-5 and V is TRBV28; D remains unclear. Per germline, CDR1 MDHEN and CDR2 SYDVKM. Between the trimmed V and J ends, which lost 6 bases and 0 bases, there was a span of 12 bases. The CDR3 covers 15 residues. CDR3 bases: TGTGCCAGCAGACCACGCGTGGATAGCAATCAGCCCCAGCATTTT. Residues: CASRPRVDSNQPQHF.

In its sample, this clone was seen once. The genes are TRBV29-1 and TRBJ2-5; 8 bases line up with TRBD1. Trimming removed 6 bases from V and 5 bases from J; junction bases left unmatched: 5. This CDR3 spans 12 amino acids. The germline V gene has CDR1 SQVTM and CDR2 ANQGSEA. In DNA form, the CDR3 reads TGCAGCGTCAGGACAGGGATGGAGACCCAGTACTTC. Translated: CSVRTGMETQYF.

This chain joins TRBV15 and TRBJ2-7, with D possibly TRBD1 on 5 matching bases. The CDR3 is 15 residues long. Germline V gene data show CDR1 as LNHNV and CDR2 as YYDKDF (reference sequence). Trimming took 3 bases from V and 2 from J, leaving 14 bases between them. This chain's CDR3 is CATSSGRTPAYEQYF. Written as DNA, the CDR3 is TGTGCCACCAGCAGCGGTAGGACACCCGCCTACGAGCAGTACTTC.

The chain uses TRBV7-9 and TRBJ2-7; 7 bases align to TRBD1. J was trimmed by 2 bases and V by 5 bases; bases with no gene match: 3. The CDR3 spans 13 residues. Germline V CDR1 and CDR2: SEHNR, FQNEAQ (reference sequence). The CDR3 DNA reads as TGTGCCAGCAGCATCACAGGGGCCTACGAGCAGTACTTC. Protein: CASSITGAYEQYF.

The rearrangement uses TRBV28 and TRBJ2-1; a weak D match, TRBD1 (6 bases). V lost 2 bases and J lost 4, with 9 bases in between. CDR1 is MDHEN and CDR2 is SYDVKM in the germline V gene. This CDR3 has 14 residues. CDR3 sequence reads: CASSLGGQYNEQFF. The CDR3 nucleotides are TGTGCCAGCAGTTTAGGAGGACAGTACAATGAGCAGTTCTTC.

This clone was detected only once. The chain recombines TRBV6-5 with TRBJ1-1; no clear D. Trimming removed 10 bases at V and 2 bases at J, with 8 bases between. This CDR3 has 11 amino acids. CDR1 MNHEY and CDR2 SVGAGI come from the germline V gene. The CDR3 loop reads CATEGNTEAFF. In DNA form, the CDR3 reads TGTGCCACGGAGGGCAACACTGAAGCTTTCTTT.

The rearrangement joins TRBV6-1 to TRBJ2-3; D is perhaps TRBD1 or TRBD2 (5 bases each). The CDR3 is 15 residues long. Germline V gene sequence: CDR1 MNHNS, CDR2 SASEGT. V lost 3 bases and J lost 3, with 13 bases in between. CDR3 in DNA: TGTGCCAGCAGTGACGGATGGGGGATGACAGATACGCAGTATTTT. Protein product: CASSDGWGMTDTQYF.

This chain joins TRBV6-5 and TRBJ2-2, with 8 nucleotides matching TRBD1. The germline V gene encodes CDR1 MNHEY and CDR2 SVGAGI. V shed 6 bases, J shed 7 bases, and the junction held 10 bases outside the gene matches. The CDR3 is 15 amino acids. The CDR3, as DNA: TGTGCCAGCAGCCGAGACAGGGGTGGTAGCGGGGAGCTGTTTTTT. Its translation: CASSRDRGGSGELFF.